This is a list of T cell receptor beta chains from one sample in a study of blood T cell repertoires in COVID-19. Clones were sequenced by immunoSEQ multiplex PCR, and TCRdb holds only the in-frame ones, with some missing. This repertoire shows some 490,000 clones, 80% to 90% found once; its top ten account for 3% to 4%. The sample consisted of peripheral blood. Receptors were obtained from a human donor in a cohort sampled during active COVID-19. Each CDR3 is given with its conserved first and last residue. Fields, in order: V gene, D gene, J gene, clone size, CDR3 protein, CDR3 DNA. D genes are given only for firm matches. Expanded clones are given a class, and other clones once, few, many or no size at all.

v_gene: TRBV3-1/TRBV3-2
d_gene: .
j_gene: TRBJ1-3
abundance: .
CDR3aa: CASSQHTGSGNTIYF
CDR3nt: TGTGCCAGCAGCCAGCATACAGGGAGCGGAAACACCATATATTTT

v_gene: TRBV19
d_gene: TRBD1
j_gene: TRBJ1-3
abundance: .
CDR3aa: CASSMGQANTIYF
CDR3nt: TGTGCCAGTAGTATGGGACAGGCGAACACCATATATTTT

v_gene: TRBV15
d_gene: .
j_gene: TRBJ2-2
abundance: .
CDR3aa: CATRRTGTLNTGELFF
CDR3nt: TGTGCCACAAGAAGGACCGGGACTTTGAACACCGGGGAGCTGTTTTTT

v_gene: TRBV11-1
d_gene: .
j_gene: TRBJ1-4
abundance: .
CDR3aa: CASSYGGQLNEKLFF
CDR3nt: TGTGCCAGCAGCTACGGCGGACAGCTCAATGAAAAACTGTTTTTT

v_gene: TRBV4-2
d_gene: .
j_gene: TRBJ1-2
abundance: .
CDR3aa: CASSQGAQPRTLYGYTF
CDR3nt: TGTGCCAGCAGCCAAGGGGCCCAGCCCCGAACCTTATATGGCTACACCTTC

v_gene: TRBV19
d_gene: .
j_gene: TRBJ1-3
abundance: .
CDR3aa: CASSTGGIWVGGNTIYF
CDR3nt: TGTGCCAGTAGTACAGGAGGGATATGGGTCGGTGGAAACACCATATATTTT

v_gene: TRBV28
d_gene: .
j_gene: TRBJ1-1
abundance: .
CDR3aa: CASSSLIQGRGERGKAFF
CDR3nt: TGTGCCAGCAGCAGTTTAATTCAGGGGCGGGGGGAAAGGGGAAAAGCTTTCTTT

v_gene: TRBV4-1
d_gene: TRBD1
j_gene: TRBJ2-7
abundance: once
CDR3aa: CASSQGTGGLSEQYF
CDR3nt: TGCGCCAGCAGCCAAGGTACAGGGGGTCTTTCCGAGCAGTACTTC

v_gene: TRBV25-1
d_gene: .
j_gene: TRBJ2-3
abundance: once
CDR3aa: CASSDGPLSADTQYF
CDR3nt: TGTGCCAGCAGTGACGGTCCCCTAAGTGCAGATACGCAGTATTTT

v_gene: TRBV7-6
d_gene: .
j_gene: TRBJ2-7
abundance: .
CDR3aa: CASSLVGSGLTISYEQYF
CDR3nt: TGTGCCAGCAGCTTAGTTGGCTCTGGCCTCACAATCTCCTACGAGCAGTACTTC

v_gene: TRBV28
d_gene: TRBD2
j_gene: TRBJ2-1
abundance: .
CDR3aa: CASRASGSHEQFF
CDR3nt: TGTGCCAGCAGAGCTAGCGGGAGTCATGAGCAGTTCTTC

v_gene: TRBV5-8
d_gene: .
j_gene: TRBJ1-2
abundance: .
CDR3aa: CASAPGDYGYTF
CDR3nt: TGTGCCAGCGCCCCGGGGGACTATGGCTACACCTTC

v_gene: TRBV3-1/TRBV3-2
d_gene: TRBD1
j_gene: TRBJ2-5
abundance: .
CDR3aa: CASSQDQWGQGETQYF
CDR3nt: TGTGCCAGCAGCCAAGATCAGTGGGGACAGGGAGAGACCCAGTACTTC

v_gene: TRBV5-1
d_gene: TRBD2
j_gene: TRBJ2-5
abundance: .
CDR3aa: CASSFSGRGETQYF
CDR3nt: TGCGCCAGCAGTTTTAGCGGGAGGGGAGAGACCCAGTACTTC

v_gene: TRBV27
d_gene: .
j_gene: TRBJ2-7
abundance: .
CDR3aa: CASSQIPQAPEQYF
CDR3nt: TGTGCCAGCAGTCAGATTCCCCAGGCTCCCGAGCAGTACTTC

v_gene: TRBV3-1/TRBV3-2
d_gene: TRBD1
j_gene: TRBJ1-6
abundance: few
CDR3aa: CASSPPTGAGNSPLHF
CDR3nt: TGTGCCAGCAGCCCACCTACAGGGGCTGGTAATTCACCCCTCCACTTT

v_gene: TRBV9
d_gene: TRBD1
j_gene: TRBJ2-7
abundance: .
CDR3aa: CASSVGGQGTYEQYF
CDR3nt: TGTGCCAGCAGCGTAGGGGGACAGGGCACCTACGAGCAGTACTTC